The rows below give T cell receptor beta chains drawn from one sample of a study of cytomegalovirus exposure and HLA in healthy donors. Assay used: immunoSEQ multiplex PCR; TCRdb lists only in-frame clones, some missing. This table holds some 140,000 clones, 80% found once. The specimen sequenced was PBMCs. The receptors were sampled from a man in his thirties or forties in good health and CMV-seronegative. Each CDR3 is given with its conserved first and last residue. Fields, in order: V gene, clone size, CDR3 length, J gene, D gene, CDR3 protein, CDR3 DNA. D genes are given only for firm matches. Not every row has a clone size; where given, it reads once, few, many or a size class.

V gene: TRBV5-1
clone size: NA
CDR3 length: 15
J gene: TRBJ2-7
D gene: NA
CDR3 protein: CASSPRQGSPYEQYF
CDR3 DNA: TGCGCCAGCAGCCCCCGGCAGGGATCCCCCTACGAGCAGTACTTC

V gene: TRBV10-3
clone size: NA
CDR3 length: 15
J gene: TRBJ1-2
D gene: NA
CDR3 protein: CAIRWTDGGPIGYTF
CDR3 DNA: TGTGCCATCAGATGGACAGATGGGGGCCCCATTGGCTACACCTTC

V gene: TRBV7-9
clone size: NA
CDR3 length: 12
J gene: TRBJ2-1
D gene: TRBD2
CDR3 protein: CASSWGLAEEFF
CDR3 DNA: TGTGCCAGCAGCTGGGGACTAGCGGAGGAGTTCTTC

V gene: TRBV7-2
clone size: NA
CDR3 length: 12
J gene: TRBJ2-3
D gene: NA
CDR3 protein: CASSGRGGTQYF
CDR3 DNA: TGTGCCAGCAGCGGGCGGGGCGGTACGCAGTATTTT

V gene: TRBV14
clone size: few
CDR3 length: 14
J gene: TRBJ2-5
D gene: TRBD2
CDR3 protein: CASSQERGGRSQYF
CDR3 DNA: TGTGCCAGCAGCCAAGAGAGGGGCGGGAGATCCCAGTACTTC

V gene: TRBV27
clone size: NA
CDR3 length: 16
J gene: TRBJ2-7
D gene: TRBD2
CDR3 protein: CASSLSSLAGTYEQYF
CDR3 DNA: TGTGCCAGCAGTTTATCAAGCCTAGCGGGTACCTACGAGCAGTACTTC

V gene: TRBV19
clone size: NA
CDR3 length: 17
J gene: TRBJ1-5
D gene: TRBD1
CDR3 protein: CASSMGQRLNSNQPQHF
CDR3 DNA: TGTGCCAGTAGTATGGGACAGAGATTGAATAGCAATCAGCCCCAGCATTTT

V gene: TRBV19
clone size: NA
CDR3 length: 15
J gene: TRBJ1-2
D gene: NA
CDR3 protein: CASSIDPTEFGGYTF
CDR3 DNA: TGTGCCAGTAGTATAGATCCCACAGAGTTCGGCGGCTACACCTTC

V gene: TRBV29-1
clone size: NA
CDR3 length: 13
J gene: TRBJ2-5
D gene: NA
CDR3 protein: CSVGGIGGETQYF
CDR3 DNA: TGCAGCGTTGGGGGGATTGGGGGGGAGACCCAGTACTTC

V gene: TRBV6-1
clone size: NA
CDR3 length: 14
J gene: TRBJ1-2
D gene: NA
CDR3 protein: CASSSTGTPAGYTF
CDR3 DNA: TGTGCCAGCAGTAGTACAGGAACCCCTGCTGGCTACACCTTC

V gene: TRBV29-1
clone size: NA
CDR3 length: 12
J gene: TRBJ2-7
D gene: NA
CDR3 protein: CSVGGSPYEQYF
CDR3 DNA: TGCAGCGTTGGCGGCAGCCCCTACGAGCAGTACTTC

V gene: TRBV5-1
clone size: NA
CDR3 length: 14
J gene: TRBJ2-1
D gene: NA
CDR3 protein: CASSSSQGYNEQFF
CDR3 DNA: TGCGCCAGCAGCTCTTCCCAGGGATATAATGAGCAGTTCTTC

V gene: TRBV27
clone size: NA
CDR3 length: 13
J gene: TRBJ2-7
D gene: NA
CDR3 protein: CASSYGFNYEQYF
CDR3 DNA: TGTGCCAGCAGTTACGGGTTCAACTACGAGCAGTACTTC

V gene: TRBV27
clone size: NA
CDR3 length: 13
J gene: TRBJ2-3
D gene: NA
CDR3 protein: CASKLSGTDTQYF
CDR3 DNA: TGTGCCAGCAAACTTAGCGGCACAGATACGCAGTATTTT

V gene: TRBV2
clone size: NA
CDR3 length: 14
J gene: TRBJ1-1
D gene: NA
CDR3 protein: CASSGPAGKVEAFF
CDR3 DNA: TGTGCCAGCAGTGGCCCCGCGGGCAAAGTTGAGGCTTTCTTT

V gene: TRBV6-1
clone size: NA
CDR3 length: 13
J gene: TRBJ2-3
D gene: TRBD1
CDR3 protein: CASVLRGTDTQYF
CDR3 DNA: TGTGCCAGCGTCCTCAGGGGGACAGATACGCAGTATTTT

V gene: TRBV10-3
clone size: NA
CDR3 length: 20
J gene: TRBJ2-7
D gene: TRBD1
CDR3 protein: CAISESKEQGAQFWYGEQYF
CDR3 DNA: TGTGCCATCAGTGAGTCGAAGGAACAGGGGGCCCAATTCTGGTATGGAGAGCAGTACTTC

V gene: TRBV5-4
clone size: NA
CDR3 length: 14
J gene: TRBJ2-7
D gene: TRBD1
CDR3 protein: CASSLRQGSYEQYF
CDR3 DNA: TGTGCCAGCAGCTTGCGACAGGGCTCCTACGAGCAGTACTTC